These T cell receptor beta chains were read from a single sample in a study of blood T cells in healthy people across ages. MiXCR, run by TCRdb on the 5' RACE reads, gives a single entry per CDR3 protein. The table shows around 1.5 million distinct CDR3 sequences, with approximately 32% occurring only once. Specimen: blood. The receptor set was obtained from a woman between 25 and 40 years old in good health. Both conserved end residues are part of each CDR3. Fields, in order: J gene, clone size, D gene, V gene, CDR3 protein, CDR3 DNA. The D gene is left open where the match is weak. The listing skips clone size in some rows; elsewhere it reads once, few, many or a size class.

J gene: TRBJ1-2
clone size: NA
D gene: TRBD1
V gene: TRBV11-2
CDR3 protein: CASSTYRGLGNYGYTF
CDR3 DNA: TGTGCCAGCAGCACCTACAGGGGGCTGGGGAACTATGGCTACACCTTC

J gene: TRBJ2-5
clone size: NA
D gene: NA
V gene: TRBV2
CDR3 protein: CASALVSETQYF
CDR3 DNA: TGTGCCAGTGCACTAGTCTCGGAGACCCAGTACTTC

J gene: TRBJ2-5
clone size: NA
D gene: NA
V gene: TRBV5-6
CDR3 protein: CASSLGRGRTQYF
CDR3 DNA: TGTGCCAGCAGCTTGGGACGGGGGAGGACCCAGTACTTC

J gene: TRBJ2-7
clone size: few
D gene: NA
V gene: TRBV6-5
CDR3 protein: CASRSLISYEQYF
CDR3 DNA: TGTGCCAGCAGATCACTCATTTCCTACGAGCAGTACTTC

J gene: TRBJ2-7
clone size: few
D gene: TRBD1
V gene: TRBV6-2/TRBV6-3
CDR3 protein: CASRAWTGLIPGEQYF
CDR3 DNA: TGTGCCAGCAGAGCCTGGACAGGGCTTATTCCTGGAGAGCAGTACTTC

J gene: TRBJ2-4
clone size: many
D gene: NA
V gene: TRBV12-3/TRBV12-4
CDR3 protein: CASSQDPERLAKNIQYF
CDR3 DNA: TGTGCCAGCAGTCAGGACCCGGAGAGATTAGCCAAAAACATTCAGTACTTC

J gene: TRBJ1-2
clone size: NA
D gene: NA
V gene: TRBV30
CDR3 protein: CAWRGGTNYGYTF
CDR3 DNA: TGTGCCTGGAGGGGGGGTACTAACTATGGCTACACCTTC

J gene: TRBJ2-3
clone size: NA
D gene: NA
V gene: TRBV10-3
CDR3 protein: CAISESWSTDTQYF
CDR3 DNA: TGTGCCATCAGTGAGTCGTGGAGCACAGATACGCAGTATTTT

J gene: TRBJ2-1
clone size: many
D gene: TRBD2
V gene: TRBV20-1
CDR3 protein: CSARTPGGLADEQFF
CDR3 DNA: TGCAGTGCTAGGACCCCGGGGGGGCTGGCCGATGAGCAGTTCTTC

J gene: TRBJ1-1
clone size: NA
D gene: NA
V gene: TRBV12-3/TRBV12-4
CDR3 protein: CASSSIGREGAFF
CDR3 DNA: TGTGCCAGCAGTTCAATCGGCAGGGAAGGAGCTTTCTTT

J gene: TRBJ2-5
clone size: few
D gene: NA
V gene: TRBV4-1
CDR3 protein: CASSQPGGKQKETQYF
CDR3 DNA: TGCGCCAGCAGCCAACCGGGCGGTAAACAGAAAGAGACCCAGTACTTC

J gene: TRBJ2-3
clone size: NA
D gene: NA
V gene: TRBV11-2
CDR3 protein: CASSPNVGPDTQYF
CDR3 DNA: TGTGCCAGCAGCCCAAACGTGGGACCAGATACGCAGTATTTT

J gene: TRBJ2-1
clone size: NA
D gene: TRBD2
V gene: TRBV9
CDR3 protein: CASSADQTSGSPLPSNEQFF
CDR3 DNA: TGTGCCAGCAGCGCCGACCAGACTAGCGGGAGCCCATTACCGAGCAATGAGCAGTTCTTC

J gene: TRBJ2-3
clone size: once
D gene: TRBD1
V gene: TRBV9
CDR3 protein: CASSADRGKTDTQYF
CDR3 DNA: TGTGCCAGCAGCGCCGACAGGGGAAAGACAGATACGCAGTATTTT

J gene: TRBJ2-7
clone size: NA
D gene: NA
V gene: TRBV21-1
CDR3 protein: CASSIARDYEQYF
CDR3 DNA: TGTGCCAGCAGCATTGCGAGGGACTACGAGCAGTACTTC

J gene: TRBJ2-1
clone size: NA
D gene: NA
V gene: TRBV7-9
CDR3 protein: CANVLVGGGQVGQFF
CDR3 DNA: TGTGCCAACGTATTGGTAGGGGGGGGGCAGGTCGGGCAGTTCTTC

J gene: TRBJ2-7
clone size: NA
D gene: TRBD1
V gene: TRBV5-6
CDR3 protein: CASTKTGGGYEQYF
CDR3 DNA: TGTGCCAGCACCAAGACAGGGGGCGGGTACGAGCAGTACTTC

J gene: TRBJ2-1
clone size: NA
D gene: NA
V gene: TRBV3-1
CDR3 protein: CASSQMIWNEQFF
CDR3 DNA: TGTGCCAGCAGCCAAATGATCTGGAATGAGCAGTTCTTC

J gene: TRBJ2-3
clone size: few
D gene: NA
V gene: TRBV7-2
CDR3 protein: CASSLGAQGTDTQYF
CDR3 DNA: TGTGCCAGCAGCTTAGGCGCCCAGGGAACAGATACGCAGTATTTT

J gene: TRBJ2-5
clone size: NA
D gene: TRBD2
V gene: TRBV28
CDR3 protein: CASSTTGLAGGLETQYF
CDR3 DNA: TGTGCCAGCAGTACGACGGGACTAGCGGGAGGGTTGGAGACCCAGTACTTC

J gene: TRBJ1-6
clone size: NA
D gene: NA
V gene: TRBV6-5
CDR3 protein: CASSYSARDNWNNSPLHF
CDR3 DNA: TGTGCCAGCAGTTACTCGGCCAGGGACAATTGGAATAATTCACCCCTCCACTTT

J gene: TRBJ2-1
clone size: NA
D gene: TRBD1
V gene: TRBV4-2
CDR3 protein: CASSSQDRGWGLNEQFF
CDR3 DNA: TGTGCCAGCAGCAGCCAAGACAGGGGATGGGGCTTGAATGAGCAGTTCTTC

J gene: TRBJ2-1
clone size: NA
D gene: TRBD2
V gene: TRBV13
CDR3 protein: CASSRTSGGSNEQFF
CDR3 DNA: TGTGCCAGCAGCCGGACTAGCGGGGGGAGCAATGAGCAGTTCTTC

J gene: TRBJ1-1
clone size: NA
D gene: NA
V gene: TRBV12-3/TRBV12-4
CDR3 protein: CASSFLDVDTEAFF
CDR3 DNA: TGTGCCAGCAGTTTCCTCGACGTGGACACTGAAGCTTTCTTT

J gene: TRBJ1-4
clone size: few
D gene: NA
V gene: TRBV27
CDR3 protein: CASSLRQAFGEKLFF
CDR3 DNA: TGTGCCAGCAGTCTAAGACAAGCCTTTGGAGAAAAACTGTTTTTT

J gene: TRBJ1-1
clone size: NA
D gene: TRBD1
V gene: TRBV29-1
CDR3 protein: CSVMTGRATEAFF
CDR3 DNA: TGCAGCGTGATGACAGGGCGGGCCACTGAAGCTTTCTTT

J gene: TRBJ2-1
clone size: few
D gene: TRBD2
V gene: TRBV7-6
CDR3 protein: CASSLLKAGGPSYNEQFF
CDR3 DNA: TGTGCCAGCAGCTTACTTAAAGCGGGAGGGCCCTCTTACAATGAGCAGTTCTTC

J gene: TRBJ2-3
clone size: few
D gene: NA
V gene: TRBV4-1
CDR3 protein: CASSPQGIPTDTQYF
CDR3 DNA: TGCGCCAGCAGCCCACAGGGAATACCCACAGATACGCAGTATTTT

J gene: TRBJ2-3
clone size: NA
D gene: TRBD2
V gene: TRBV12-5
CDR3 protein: CASAISGSLTDTQYF
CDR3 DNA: TGTGCTAGTGCCATAAGCGGGAGCCTCACAGATACGCAGTATTTT

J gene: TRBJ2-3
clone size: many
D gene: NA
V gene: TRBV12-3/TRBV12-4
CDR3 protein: CASSLERSRRDTQYF
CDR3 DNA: TGTGCCAGCAGTTTGGAGCGATCAAGAAGAGATACGCAGTATTTT

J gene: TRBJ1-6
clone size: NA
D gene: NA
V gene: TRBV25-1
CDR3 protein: CASSGLVPSSYNSPLHF
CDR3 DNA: TGTGCCAGCAGTGGATTGGTCCCCAGCTCCTATAATTCACCCCTCCACTTT

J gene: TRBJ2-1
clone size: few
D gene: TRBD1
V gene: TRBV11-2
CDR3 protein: CASRPLRGRNEQFF
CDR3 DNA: TGTGCCAGCCGACCTCTCAGGGGGCGCAATGAGCAGTTCTTC

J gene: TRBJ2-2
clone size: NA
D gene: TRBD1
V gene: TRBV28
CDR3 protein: CASSEPGQGFTGELFF
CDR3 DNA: TGTGCCAGCAGTGAGCCGGGACAGGGGTTCACCGGGGAGCTGTTTTTT

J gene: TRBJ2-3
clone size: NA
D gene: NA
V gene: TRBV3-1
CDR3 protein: CASSQIVEQAADTQYF
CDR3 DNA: TGTGCCAGCAGCCAAATCGTCGAACAAGCGGCAGATACGCAGTATTTT

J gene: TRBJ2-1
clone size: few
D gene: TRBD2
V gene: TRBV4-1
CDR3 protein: CASSHASGGYSYNEQFF
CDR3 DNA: TGCGCCAGCAGCCATGCAAGCGGGGGATACTCCTACAATGAGCAGTTCTTC

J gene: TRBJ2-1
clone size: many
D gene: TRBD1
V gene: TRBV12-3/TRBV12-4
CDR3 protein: CASSLGTGDYNEQFF
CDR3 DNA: TGTGCCAGCAGTCTCGGGACAGGCGACTACAATGAGCAGTTCTTC

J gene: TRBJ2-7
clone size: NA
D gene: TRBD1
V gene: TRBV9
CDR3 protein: CASSVGQGANEQYF
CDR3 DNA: TGTGCCAGCAGCGTAGGACAGGGCGCCAACGAGCAGTACTTC

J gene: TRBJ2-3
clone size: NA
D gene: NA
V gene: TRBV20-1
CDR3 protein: CSASKAGARHTQYF
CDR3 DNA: TGCAGTGCTAGTAAGGCGGGGGCACGACATACGCAGTATTTT

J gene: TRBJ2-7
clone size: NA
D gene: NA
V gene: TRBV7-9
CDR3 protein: CASSLETSHEQYF
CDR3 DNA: TGTGCCAGCAGCTTAGAGACATCCCACGAGCAGTACTTC

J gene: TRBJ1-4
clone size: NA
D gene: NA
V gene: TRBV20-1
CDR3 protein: CSARQGDGNEKLFF
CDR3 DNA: TGCAGTGCTAGGCAAGGGGACGGGAATGAAAAACTGTTTTTT

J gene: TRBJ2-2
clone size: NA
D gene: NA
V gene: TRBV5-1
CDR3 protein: CASSLVWEETGELFF
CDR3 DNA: TGCGCCAGCAGCTTGGTCTGGGAGGAGACCGGGGAGCTGTTTTTT